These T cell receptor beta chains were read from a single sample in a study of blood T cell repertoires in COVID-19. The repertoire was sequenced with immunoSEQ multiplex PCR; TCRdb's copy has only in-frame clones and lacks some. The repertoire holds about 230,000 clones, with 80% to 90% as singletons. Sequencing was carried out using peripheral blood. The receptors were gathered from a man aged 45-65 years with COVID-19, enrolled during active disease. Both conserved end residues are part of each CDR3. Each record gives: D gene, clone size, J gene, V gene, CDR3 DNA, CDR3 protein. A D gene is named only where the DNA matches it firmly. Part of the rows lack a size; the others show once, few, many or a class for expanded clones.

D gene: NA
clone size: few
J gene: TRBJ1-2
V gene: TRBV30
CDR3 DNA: TGTGCCTGGAGCCCCTGGGGGCTACGGTTTCATGGCTACACCTTC
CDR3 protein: CAWSPWGLRFHGYTF

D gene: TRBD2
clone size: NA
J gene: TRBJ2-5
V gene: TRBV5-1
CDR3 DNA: TGCGCCAGCAAAGCGGGAGAGGAGACCCAGTACTTC
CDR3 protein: CASKAGEETQYF

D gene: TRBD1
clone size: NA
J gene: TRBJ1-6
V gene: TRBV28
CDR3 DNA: TGTGCCAGCAGTGCGGGACAGATTAATTCACCCCTCCACTTT
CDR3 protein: CASSAGQINSPLHF

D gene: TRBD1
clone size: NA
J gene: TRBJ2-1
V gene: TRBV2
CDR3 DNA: TGTGCCAGCAGAGGGACAGGGATTTACAATGAGCAGTTCTTC
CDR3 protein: CASRGTGIYNEQFF

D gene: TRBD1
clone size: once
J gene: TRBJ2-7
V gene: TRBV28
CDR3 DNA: TGTGCCAGCAGTTCGGGACAGGGAAGCTACGAGCAGTACTTC
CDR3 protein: CASSSGQGSYEQYF

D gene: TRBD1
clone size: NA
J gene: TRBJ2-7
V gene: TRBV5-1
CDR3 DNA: TGCGCCAGCAGCCCACTCCGGGACAGCTACGAGCAGTACTTC
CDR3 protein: CASSPLRDSYEQYF

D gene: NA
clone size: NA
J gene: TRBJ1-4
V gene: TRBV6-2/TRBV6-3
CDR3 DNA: TGTGCCAGCAGTTACCTTGTACAGGCGCCAACTAATGAAAAACTGTTTTTT
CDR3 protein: CASSYLVQAPTNEKLFF

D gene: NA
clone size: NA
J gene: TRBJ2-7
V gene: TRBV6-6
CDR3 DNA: TGTGCCAGCAGTTACTCAGGAGATGAGCAGTACTTC
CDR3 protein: CASSYSGDEQYF

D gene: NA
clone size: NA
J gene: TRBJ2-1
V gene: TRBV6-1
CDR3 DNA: TGTGCCAGCAGTGCTGGTCGGGGGTGGGGATACAATGAGCAGTTCTTC
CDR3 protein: CASSAGRGWGYNEQFF

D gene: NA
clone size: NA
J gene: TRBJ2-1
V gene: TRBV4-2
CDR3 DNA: TGTGCCAGCAGCCAAGATGTTCGTGGGACAAAGAATGAGCAGTTCTTC
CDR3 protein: CASSQDVRGTKNEQFF

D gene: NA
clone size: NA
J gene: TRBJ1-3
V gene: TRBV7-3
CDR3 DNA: TGTGCCAGCAGCTTAAACCCAGGCTCTGGAAACACCATATATTTT
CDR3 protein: CASSLNPGSGNTIYF

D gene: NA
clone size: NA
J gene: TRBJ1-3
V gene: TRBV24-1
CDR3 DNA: TGTGCCACCAGTGGTAGGGGTTCGGCTGGAAACACCATATATTTT
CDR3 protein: CATSGRGSAGNTIYF

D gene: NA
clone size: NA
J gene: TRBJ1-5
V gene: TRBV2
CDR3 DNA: TGTGCCAGCTCCAAAACGGATATAGGGAGTCAGCCCCAGCATTTT
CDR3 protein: CASSKTDIGSQPQHF

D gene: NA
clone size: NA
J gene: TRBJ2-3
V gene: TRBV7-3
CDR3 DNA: TGTGCCAGCAGCTTAGGCTCACCGGATACGCAGTATTTT
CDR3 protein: CASSLGSPDTQYF

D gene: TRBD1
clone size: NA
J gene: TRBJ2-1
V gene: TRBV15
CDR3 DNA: TGTGCCACCAGCAAAAGCCGTCCTGACAGGGCATCCTACAATGAGCAGTTCTTC
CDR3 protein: CATSKSRPDRASYNEQFF

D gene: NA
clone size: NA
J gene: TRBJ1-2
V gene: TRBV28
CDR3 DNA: TGTGCCAGCAGTCAAATAATAGAGGCCTTGAACTATGGCTACACCTTC
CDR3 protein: CASSQIIEALNYGYTF